This entry concerns a single T cell receptor beta chain. The sample holds a few counts of this clone. Its binding antigen is unknown. Within one base of it there is no much larger clone, and no base qualities were kept. The sample comes from a study of blood T cell repertoires in COVID-19 (dated by TCRdb to the early 2020s). For the study in its entirety: Collaborator samples came from the United States, Italy and Spain and covered acute and convalescent phases of COVID-19. The material from the prospective study consisted of cDNA or gDNA derived from T cells, B-cell-depleted T cells, or PBMCs. Deeply sampled blood TCRbeta repertoires from subjects exposed to, actively infected with, or recovered from COVID-19 were included in the dataset. The repertoires were made available in a free public database intended to serve as a resource for research on the immune response to SARS-CoV-2. The samples were drawn from two sources: the first 160 participants of the ongoing ImmuneRACE study, and about 1,300 subjects contributed by 6 global collaborators. A de-identified subject ID, COVID-19 status, age in years and sex were almost always included in the sample metadata. Where available, HLA class I and class II types were taken from metadata supplied by the sample provider and were not determined by assay-based typing.

Each collaborating institution followed its own protocols to collect whole blood in K2EDTA tubes. For TCRbeta analysis, collaborators shipped samples in one of three forms: frozen whole blood, isolated PBMCs, or DNA extracted from either of those sample types. TCRbeta CDR3 regions were amplified from genomic DNA using the immunoSEQ Assay, a bias-controlled multiplex PCR. The paper's processing steps were these. The number of nucleated cells in each sample was estimated by amplification of reference gene primers within the assay. To quantify the absolute abundance of each unique TCRbeta CDR3 rearrangement, sequence reads were collapsed and filtered. For each sample, productive Simpson clonality was calculated by taking the square root of Simpson's diversity index across productive rearrangements. TCRdb limited this immuneACCESS table to in-frame rearrangements with V and J called. A share of clones is missing; checked studies link under half to unresolved V genes, and the rest is unexplained. The V and J calls and clone size are taken from that table; D and trimming were inferred from the DNA. The sample yields 200,000 to 250,000 clones; 70% to 90% were counted once. Around 2.6% of the sample rests with the top ten.

The germline ends are 15 bases apart after V is trimmed by 6 bases and J by 3 bases. Per the germline V gene, WSHSY is the CDR1 and SAAADI is the CDR2. The CDR3 starts with the cysteine, ends with the phenylalanine, and has 14 residues. CDR3 DNA is the only sequence kept; it has 42 bases, read in frame from the first base. General conclusions and limits of the study: How much clinical and demographic metadata was included differed by source and by participant, and the metadata was provided uncurated.

This clonotype was sampled from a woman in her sixties or seventies with active or convalescent COVID-19. Recombination connected TRBV10-2 to TRBJ2-7, and the D gene may be TRBD1, 6 bases matching. Sequencing input: peripheral blood. The CDR3 amino acid sequence is: CASRKQGDYYEQYF. The bases are TGCGCCAGCAGAAAACAGGGAGACTACTACGAGCAGTACTTC.